A single sample is the source of the 18 T cell receptor beta chains below, sequenced in a study of graft-versus-host responses after intestinal transplantation. These receptors are not linked to any known antigen. Clones were read by immunoSEQ multiplex PCR, and TCRdb kept only the in-frame ones, dropping some. The sample lists around 100,000 clones; 85% to 95% were seen once. This specimen consisted of unstimulated CD8+ T cells sorted from spleen or lymph node cells, obtained before transplant. The receptors here all came from a human donor who was the organ donor for an intestinal transplant.

The V and J genes are TRBV27 and TRBJ2-1; D could derive from TRBD1 or TRBD2 (5 bases each). The CDR3 is made up of 16 amino acids. The V and J ends lost 6 bases and 4 bases respectively, with 19 bases between them. CDR1 and CDR2 from the germline V gene are MNHEY and SMNVEV (reference sequence). The CDR3 is CASSHGAGLVYNEQFF. In DNA form, the CDR3 reads TGTGCCAGCAGCCACGGGGCAGGACTCGTGTACAATGAGCAGTTCTTC.

The chain has TRBV7-6 and TRBJ2-3; D is unclear. The length of the CDR3 is 14 residues. Germline CDR1 is SGHVS and CDR2 is FNYEAQ. With 2 bases removed from V and 4 bases from J, the gap between germline ends came to 10 bases. CDR3: CASSLSSRPDTQYF. CDR3 coding DNA: TGTGCCAGCAGCTTAAGTAGCCGGCCAGATACGCAGTATTTT.

This chain uses TRBV10-3 with TRBJ1-1; D is ambiguous. The V end was cut by 3 bases, the J end by 2 bases, with 10 bases between. Germline V CDR1 and CDR2: ENHRY, SYGVKD. The CDR3 totals 14 residues. The CDR3 sequence is CAISDLGFNTEAFF. CDR3 nucleotides: TGTGCCATCAGTGACCTGGGCTTTAACACTGAAGCTTTCTTT.

Of note for this clone: The junction does not match germline at one end; this may be a read error. This chain links TRBV20-1 with TRBJ1-2; no definite D call. CDR1 DFQATT and CDR2 SNEGSKA come from the germline V gene (reference sequence). CDR3 length: 10 amino acids. Here the CDR3 reads CSARGNFLAF. CDR3 nucleotides: TGCAGTGCTAGAGGGAACTTCTTAGCCTTC.

The rearrangement links TRBV19 to TRBJ2-1, with 9 bases aligning to TRBD2. Germline lookup yields CDR1 LNHDA and CDR2 SQIVND (reference sequence). Unmatched junction bases numbered 9, after V lost 5 bases and J lost 4 bases. This CDR3 has 16 amino acids. The CDR3 nucleotides read TGTGCCAGTAGTGTTAGCGGGAGTGAGGGGTACAATGAGCAGTTCTTC. Encoded protein: CASSVSGSEGYNEQFF.

The V and J genes are TRBV10-3 and TRBJ2-4; D is possibly TRBD1 (5 bases). The V and J ends lost 5 bases and 3 bases respectively, with 26 bases between them. The CDR3 runs 19 residues. Germline CDR1 is ENHRY and CDR2 is SYGVKD. CDR3 in amino acids: CAISRMWTSADQDKNIQYF. CDR3 sequence (DNA): TGTGCCATCAGTCGCATGTGGACATCTGCCGACCAGGACAAAAACATTCAGTACTTC.

V and J are TRBV19 and TRBJ2-1, with D perhaps matching TRBD2 (6 bases). The CDR3 has 14 amino acids. The V gene's germline CDR1 is LNHDA and CDR2 SQIVND (reference sequence). Deletions cut 4 bases from V and 5 bases from J, with 12 bases between. CDR3 coding DNA: TGTGCCAGTAGTACCCCCGGCGGGGACAATGAGCAGTTCTTC. Translation gives CASSTPGGDNEQFF.

V is TRBV20-1 and J is TRBJ2-5; no firm D call. CDR3 length equals 10 residues. V lost 6 bases, J lost 5 bases, and 7 bases lay in between. From germline, CDR1 is DFQATT and CDR2 SNEGSKA (reference sequence). CDR3 coding DNA: TGCAGTGCCCTGGAGGAGACCCAGTACTTC. Amino acids: CSALEETQYF.

The chain employs TRBV30 and TRBJ2-3; 9 bases agree with TRBD2. Per the germline V gene, CDR1 is GTSNPN and CDR2 is SVGIG (reference sequence). The V segment lost 5 bases and the J segment 1 base; nucleotides outside the gene matches: 7. This CDR3 spans 15 amino acids. This CDR3 is CAWSSGRTRTDTQYF. CDR3 in DNA: TGTGCCTGGTCGAGCGGGAGGACCCGCACAGATACGCAGTATTTT.

This chain links TRBV7-8 with TRBJ1-1, with TRBD1 identical over 10 bases. Germline V gene data show CDR1 as SGHVS and CDR2 as FQNEAQ. J was trimmed by 8 bases and V by 3 bases; bases with no gene match: 12. This CDR3 contains 16 residues. CDR3: CASSFFLSGTGEEAFF. Written as DNA, the CDR3 is TGTGCCAGCAGCTTTTTTCTATCCGGGACAGGGGAAGAAGCTTTCTTT.

This clone came up a few times. The chain recombines TRBV19 with TRBJ2-7, with D maybe TRBD1 (6 bases). CDR1 is LNHDA and CDR2 is SQIVND in the germline V gene (reference sequence). The V end lost 5 bases, the J end lost 7 bases, and 15 bases lay between the germline ends. The CDR3 sequence is 13 residues long. CDR3 DNA: TGTGCCAGTAGTCAGGACGCAGGGGAAGAGCAGTACTTC. It codes for CASSQDAGEEQYF.

The genes are TRBV4-2 and TRBJ1-2; TRBD1 is a possible D gene (6 bases). The V and J ends lost 4 bases and 8 bases respectively, with 20 bases between them. The CDR3 loop spans 15 amino acids. Germline V gene data show CDR1 as LGHNA and CDR2 as YNFKEQ. The CDR3 here is CASSPLGGNWAGYTF. The DNA of the CDR3 is TGTGCCAGCAGCCCGTTAGGGGGAAATTGGGCAGGCTACACCTTC.

The CDR3 reads CASSSKAGATYNEQFF. The CDR3 DNA sequence: TGTGCCAGCAGTTCAAAAGCGGGAGCTACCTACAATGAGCAGTTCTTC. The chain uses TRBV27 and TRBJ2-1; TRBD2 agrees at 8 bases. Germline CDR1 and CDR2: MNHEY and SMNVEV (reference sequence). The CDR3 covers 16 residues. The V gene end was trimmed by 4 bases and the J gene end by 2 bases; junction bases not matched to a gene: 7.

The chain combines TRBV13 with TRBJ1-4; D remains unclear. Deletions cut 3 bases from V and 5 bases from J, with 10 bases between. The CDR3 covers 14 residues. Germline lookup yields CDR1 PRHDT and CDR2 FYEKMQ (reference sequence). The CDR3 reads CASSLGGSNEKLFF. The DNA for the CDR3 is TGTGCCAGCAGCTTGGGAGGGAGCAATGAAAAACTGTTTTTT.

The V gene is TRBV6-5, the J gene TRBJ2-5, with a weak D call TRBD1 (5 bases). The CDR3 sequence is 15 residues long. Germline-derived CDR1 and CDR2 are MNHEY and SVGAGI. The V and J ends lost 2 bases and 0 bases respectively, with 10 bases between them. CDR3 amino acids: CASSYNRGNQETQYF. The CDR3 bases are TGTGCCAGCAGTTACAATAGGGGAAACCAAGAGACCCAGTACTTC.

The J gene is TRBJ2-5, the V gene TRBV28; maybe TRBD1 (5 bases). The germline V gene encodes CDR1 MDHEN and CDR2 SYDVKM. This CDR3 contains 14 residues. Trimming took off 1 base at V and 3 bases at J, with 9 bases between the two ends. CDR3 in DNA: TGTGCCAGCAGTTTATTGGGGCAGGAAGAGACCCAGTACTTC. Its protein product is CASSLLGQEETQYF.

This clone was counted a single time. The chain couples TRBV9 to TRBJ2-4, with D perhaps matching TRBD1 (6 bases). The CDR3 totals 17 residues. The germline gives CDR1 SGDLS, CDR2 YYNGEE. The V end lost 3 bases, the J end lost 0 bases, and 16 bases lay between the germline ends. This chain's CDR3 is CASSEATGPRAKNIQYF. In DNA, the CDR3 is TGTGCCAGCAGCGAGGCGACAGGTCCGAGAGCCAAAAACATTCAGTACTTC.

The genes are TRBV6-1 and TRBJ2-7; 9 nucleotides line up with TRBD1. Germline values: CDR1 MNHNS, CDR2 SASEGT. CDR3 length: 18 residues. V gave up 2 bases and J gave up 6 bases; unmatched junction bases: 17. CDR3 residues: CASSERNYLGTGLREQYF. The CDR3 bases are TGTGCCAGCAGTGAACGGAACTACCTAGGGACAGGGCTACGCGAGCAGTACTTC.